This T cell receptor beta chain is from a study of cytomegalovirus exposure and HLA in healthy donors (dated by TCRdb to 2016 to 2017). Some background on the complete study: An earlier analysis of 587 of the donors reported 276 Gb of sequence data and 117 million unique TCR beta sequences obtained from about 179 million T cells. An early release that covered approximately 600 HLA-typed donors contained 250 to 350 gigabases of sequencing data and some 87 million unique TCR sequences. Of the 300 to 400 genotyped donors, 65% to 90% fell in the genetic ancestry cluster associated with self-reported Caucasian donors. The study was designed to test whether signatures of past pathogen exposure could be identified by cataloging public T cell receptors. The study profiled the T cell repertoires of hundreds of subjects by immunosequencing and related them to cytomegalovirus serostatus. Along with the roughly 670-subject first cohort, a separate validation cohort of roughly 110 different subjects was used. To predict cytomegalovirus infection status, the study brought together high-throughput TCR immunosequencing, statistical association of individual TCRs with disease status, and machine learning. In a later analysis, previously published TCR beta repertoires from more than 500 donors were re-analyzed and high-resolution HLA genotyping was added so that TCR occurrence patterns could be studied. The later analysis used no new phenotypic data to find candidate immune exposures, relying instead on TCR beta sequences and their occurrence across donors. In an earlier analysis of 587 of the donors, high-throughput TCR beta sequencing was used to judge whether each TCR beta V gene segment behaved as functional or pseudogenic. Donor age, sex, ethnicity and CMV serostatus were collected together with the repertoire data. A later genetic analysis used genome-wide SNP genotypes for about 65% of the 666 donors, treating that subset as a discovery cohort. All discovery cohort repertoires had been generated on a single sequencing platform. Both class I and class II loci were covered by HLA typing, at four-digit resolution. Typing coverage varied by locus: 629-630 donors for A, B, C, DRB1 and DQB1; 522 for DQA1; approximately 610 for DPA1; more than 450 for DPB1. Roughly five DR-DQ haplotypes were treated as single units for association and clustering because of strong linkage in the cohort. Across about 370 genotyped donors of the cohort, an average of about 250,000 unique TCR beta nucleotide sequences per donor were sequenced, and roughly 18% of those sequences were non-productive.

A note on this clone: The specificity of this receptor is unknown. At one end the junction does not follow the germline gene, possibly because of a read error.

The method was the immunoSEQ multiplex PCR assay. A mixture of 60 forward primers for TCR Vbeta segments and 13 reverse primers for TCR Jbeta segments was used in the multiplex PCR. Amplification of the CDR3 region of rearranged TCR beta genes was performed with a multiplex PCR assay on genomic DNA. The Illumina HiSeq System was used to sequence the amplified TCR beta libraries as 87-base-pair reads. The original pipeline was this. In a later analysis, some 80 million unique TCR beta chains were counted across the approximately 620 repertoires, and roughly 11 million of these chains were shared by at least two donors. A nearest-neighbor algorithm error-corrected the raw reads and collapsed the reads into unique sequences, merging closely related sequences to remove PCR and sequencing errors. CDR3 sequences were aligned to IMGT reference sequences to assign V, D and J gene segments. For a sequence to be retained, a match of at least six nucleotides was required to both a V gene segment and a J gene segment. A rearrangement was called productive if the CDR3 had no stop codons and remained in frame with V and J, and every other rearrangement was called non-productive. CDR3 was defined according to IMGT convention as the region running from the second conserved V-encoded cysteine to the conserved J-encoded phenylalanine. Sequences without an unambiguous match to a single V gene segment were excluded from the earlier analysis of a few hundred of the donors. In an earlier analysis of around 600 of the donors, V segments were called functional above 56.7% productive rearrangements and were called segregating when the between-donor standard deviation exceeded 5%. To diagnose cytomegalovirus status from the catalog of TCR beta chain sequences, a statistical classification framework was built. In a later analysis, TCR nucleotide sequences were compared against IMGT/GENE-DB human TR gene sequences so that V and J genes could be assigned. A later analysis assigned CDR3 sequences and most-parsimonious VDJ recombination scenarios with the TCRdist pipeline. In a later analysis, each TCR beta chain was defined by its CDR3 amino acid sequence together with its V-gene family, and reads without a unique V-gene family were excluded. As a way to deal with suspected cross-contamination and a sequencing artifact, a later analysis dropped over 550 nucleotide sequences that were highly shared and had low generation probability. For each public chain, a later analysis derived a clonal expansion index from normalized ranks of inferred template counts within each repertoire. In a later analysis, generation probabilities were computed using a VDJ recombination model fitted to out-of-frame rearrangements, and the results were checked against IGoR. In a later analysis, hypergeometric tests were used to score TCR-TCR, TCR-HLA and TCR-CMV co-occurrence, with a repertoire-size bias correction applied to TCR pairs. A later analysis estimated false discovery rates by permuting HLA or CMV assignments 20 times. In a later analysis, co-occurring TCRs were grouped with DBSCAN, and TCRdist sequence similarity was added when clustering was performed within HLA-allele-positive subsets. Repertoires with fewer than 30,000 or more than 120,000 public chains were left out of co-occurrence clustering, as were about 5 repertoires with anomalous nucleotide sharing. Imported from immuneACCESS, the table was reduced by TCRdb to in-frame sequences with V and J called. These copies leave out some clones; in studies compared against another copy, an unresolved V gene accounts for under half, and the cause of the remainder is not known. V and J calls and clone size are copied from that table; D and trimming were computed from the DNA. The sample table contains about 150,000 clones; only one count was recorded for about 85% of them. The top ten hold roughly 2.5% of the sample.

The research as a whole found: Because counts were too low, seventeen rarely observed V segments, including chromosome 9 orphons, were excluded from the earlier analysis of several hundred of the donors. When HLA alleles, especially DR and DQ, strongly co-occurred, TCR associations were difficult to assign to individual alleles. A further reported finding was that TCR beta sequences accurately predicted the HLA-A and HLA-B alleles for most subjects in the first cohort. It was suggested by the authors that the approach could potentially be generalized to other disease states and immunological phenotypes. Presence/absence analyses assumed roughly uniform sequencing depth across donors, an assumption that may not hold. The classifier was reported to diagnose cytomegalovirus status with high specificity and sensitivity in both the original and validation cohorts. Because HLA typing was missing for some donors at each locus, association tests included only the typed subset. In vitro tests confirmed that a few of the cytomegalovirus-associated TCR beta chains recognize cytomegalovirus antigens. Immune exposure information for the cohort was limited to CMV serostatus. Compared with equally common non-associated chains, HLA-associated TCR beta chains in a later analysis were more clonally expanded and had lower generation probabilities. While some public TCRs were present in many individuals, most TCR sequences turned up only very rarely across donors. Correlated functional status among segregating V segments might reflect linkage disequilibrium, but an unknown experimental factor could not be ruled out. Specific HLA alleles were associated with roughly 17,000 TCR beta sequences at a false discovery rate of 0.05 in a later analysis. Some IMGT-functional V segments, including TRBV6-2 and TRBV6-3, could not be distinguished by the 87-base-pair reads and were therefore excluded. In a later genetic analysis, fewer N-insertions in productive TCRs were reported among donors in an Asian-associated ancestry cluster than the roughly 700-donor mean. Several of the top co-occurrence clusters appeared to be linked to parvovirus B19, influenza, CMV and Epstein-Barr virus, according to a later analysis. Most CMV-associated TCR beta chains appeared to be HLA-restricted in a later analysis, and the HLA associations seemed to be driven largely by CMV exposure. In a later genetic analysis, a missense DCLRE1C variant was associated with V-gene and J-gene trimming of TCR beta chains, and the association was replicated in an independent cohort. Only TCR beta chains were sequenced in this cohort, and the absence of alpha or paired-chain data limited detectable features. In a later analysis, the rate of TCR association differed among HLA loci, with DRB1 alleles having the most associated TCRs and HLA-C alleles having the fewest. In an earlier analysis of 587 of the donors, most TCR beta V segments appeared in productive rearrangements about 90% or about 30% of the time, broadly matching IMGT annotations. A cluster of highly shared sequence variants was judged likely to be a technical artifact of the sequencing pipeline. A total of about 150 TCR beta chains were listed by the study as associated with cytomegalovirus.

The CDR3 measures 12 amino acids from cysteine to phenylalanine. CDR3 DNA is the only sequence kept; it has 36 bases, read in frame from the first base. The germline V gene encodes CDR1 ENHRY and CDR2 SYGVKD. The cohort comprised 670 or so healthy bone marrow donors. All cohort members were sampled while nominally healthy, although unrecorded immune exposures were likely present. The donor was CMV seronegative and was included in the group of a few hundred seronegative cohort members. Every donor gave a peripheral blood sample, and the peripheral blood mononuclear cells from that sample were used for TCR beta sequencing. Genomic DNA extraction from the blood cell samples was performed with the Qiagen DNeasy Blood Extraction Kit.

The sequenced material came from PBMCs. The rearrangement joined TRBV10-3 to TRBJ1-2, and the D gene may be TRBD1, 5 bases matching. The TCR was taken from a boy between 2 and 10 years old in good health and CMV-seronegative. The DNA sequence follows: TGTGCCATCAGTGAACGTAAGGGGAACAGCCACTTC. Its product reads: CAISERKGNSHF.